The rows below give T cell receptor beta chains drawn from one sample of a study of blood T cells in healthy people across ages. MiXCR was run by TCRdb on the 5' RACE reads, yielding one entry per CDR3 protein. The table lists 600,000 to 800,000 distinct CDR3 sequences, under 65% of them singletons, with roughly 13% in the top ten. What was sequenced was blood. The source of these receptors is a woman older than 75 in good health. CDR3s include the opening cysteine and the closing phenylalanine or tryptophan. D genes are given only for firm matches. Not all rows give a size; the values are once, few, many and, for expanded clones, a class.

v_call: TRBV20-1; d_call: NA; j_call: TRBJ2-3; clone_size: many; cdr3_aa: CSANSGSTDTQYF; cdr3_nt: TGCAGTGCTAATAGCGGCAGCACAGATACGCAGTATTTT
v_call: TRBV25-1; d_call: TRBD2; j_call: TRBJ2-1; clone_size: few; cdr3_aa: CASRGTSGRHEQFF; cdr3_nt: TGTGCCAGCAGGGGGACTAGCGGGAGACATGAGCAGTTCTTC
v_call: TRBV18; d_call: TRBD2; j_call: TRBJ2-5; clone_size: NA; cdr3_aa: CASSPVEAGAFTQETQYF; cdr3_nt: TGTGCCAGCTCACCAGTGGAAGCGGGGGCCTTTACCCAAGAGACCCAGTACTTC
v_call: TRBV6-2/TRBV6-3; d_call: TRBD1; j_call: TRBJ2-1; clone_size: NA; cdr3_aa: CASSYRAGGYNEQFF; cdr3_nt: TGTGCCAGCAGTTACAGGGCAGGGGGCTACAATGAGCAGTTCTTC
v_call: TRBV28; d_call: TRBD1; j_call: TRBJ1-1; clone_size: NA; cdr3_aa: CTSSSTGTPNTEAFF; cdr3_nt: TGTACCAGCAGTTCGACAGGGACACCGAACACTGAAGCTTTCTTT
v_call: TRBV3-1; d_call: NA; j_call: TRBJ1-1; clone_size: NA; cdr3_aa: CASSVGNTEAFF; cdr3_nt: TGTGCCAGCTCGGTGGGAAACACTGAAGCTTTCTTT
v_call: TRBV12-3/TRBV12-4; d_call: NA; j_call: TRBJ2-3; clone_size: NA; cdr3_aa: CASSQGARTDAQYF; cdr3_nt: TGTGCCAGCAGTCAGGGAGCGAGAACAGATGCGCAGTATTTT
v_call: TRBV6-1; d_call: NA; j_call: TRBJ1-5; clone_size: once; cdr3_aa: CASSELSPLEPQHF; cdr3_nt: TGTGCCAGCAGTGAACTCAGTCCTTTGGAGCCCCAGCATTTT
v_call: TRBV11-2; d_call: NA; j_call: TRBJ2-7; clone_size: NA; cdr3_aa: CASSLVGQGGTYEQYF; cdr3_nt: TGTGCCAGCAGCTTAGTTGGTCAGGGGGGAACCTACGAGCAGTACTTC
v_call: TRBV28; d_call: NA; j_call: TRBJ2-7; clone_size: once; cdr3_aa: CATGLSYEQYF; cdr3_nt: TGTGCCACGGGACTTTCCTACGAGCAGTACTTC
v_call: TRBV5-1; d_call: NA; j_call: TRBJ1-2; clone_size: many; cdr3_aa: CASSLGIWEANYGYTF; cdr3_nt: TGCGCCAGCAGCTTGGGTATCTGGGAAGCTAACTATGGCTACACCTTC
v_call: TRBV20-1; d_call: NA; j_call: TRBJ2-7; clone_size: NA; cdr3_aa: CSARVGLNYEQYF; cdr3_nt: TGCAGTGCTAGGGTGGGCTTGAACTACGAGCAGTACTTC
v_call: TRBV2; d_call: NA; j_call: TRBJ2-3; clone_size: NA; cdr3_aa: CASRSGATDTQYF; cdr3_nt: TGTGCCAGCAGAAGCGGAGCCACAGATACGCAGTATTTT
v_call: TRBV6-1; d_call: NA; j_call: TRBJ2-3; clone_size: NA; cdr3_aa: CASSDRTFSTDTQYF; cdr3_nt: TGTGCCAGCAGTGACCGGACCTTTTCCACAGATACGCAGTATTTT
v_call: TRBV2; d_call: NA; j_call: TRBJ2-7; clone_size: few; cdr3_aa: CASSAQGNHEQYF; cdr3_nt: TGTGCCAGCAGTGCACAGGGAAATCACGAGCAGTACTTC
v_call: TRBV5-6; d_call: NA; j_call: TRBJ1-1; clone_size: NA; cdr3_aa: CASRLQAASTEAFF; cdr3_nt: TGTGCCAGCAGGTTGCAGGCCGCGTCGACTGAAGCTTTCTTT
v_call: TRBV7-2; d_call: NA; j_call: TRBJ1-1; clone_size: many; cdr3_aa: CASSLRGNTEAFF; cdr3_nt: TGTGCCAGCAGTTTGAGGGGGAACACTGAAGCTTTCTTT